This T cell receptor beta chain originates from a study of low-dose radiotherapy and immunotherapy resistance in tumors (dated by TCRdb to 2021 to 2024). Background on the whole study: In Cohort 1, 0.5 Gy per fraction was delivered every 2 weeks, and a total PTV dose of 6.5 Gy was prescribed. Patients were given nivolumab as a 240 mg flat dose every two weeks and ipilimumab at 1 mg/kg every six weeks, with both drugs delivered intravenously. Patients in Cohort 2 were given 1 Gy per fraction every two weeks, for a total of 13 Gy across 26 weeks. Eight patients were included in the translational analysis: three from the first dose cohort and the first five from the second dose cohort. Cyclophosphamide 200 mg/m2 was administered intravenously every two weeks, one day before each radiation and immunotherapy administration. Starting on cycle 1 day 1, patients took 300 mg of aspirin by mouth once daily for four cycles. Trial participants were not randomized into treatment groups.

The CDR3 sequence holds 13 residues, the cysteine and phenylalanine included. Just the 39-base CDR3 DNA is kept, in frame starting at base 1. Between the V and J ends, shortened by 6 bases and 3 bases respectively, the junction contains 12 bases. Based on the germline V gene (reference sequence), the CDR1 and CDR2 sequences are LNHDA and SQIVND. In light of the paper, this sample's time point label describes: before trial treatment. Donors were enrolled in RACIN, a single-arm phase I dose-escalation trial combining nivolumab, ipilimumab, aspirin, low-dose cyclophosphamide and low-dose radiotherapy. To be eligible, a patient needed to have an advanced solid tumor that was TIL-negative. TCRdb records Illumina HiSeq 2500 as the sequencer. First-strand cDNA was synthesized using Superscript III and a set of TRAV- and TRBV-specific primers, so that both TCRalpha and TCRbeta chains were covered. TCRs were amplified with Phusion for 20 PCR cycles, with a constant-region primer paired with the adapter attached to the V primers. The MessageAmp II aRNA Amplification Kit was used to amplify the isolated mRNA, with in vitro transcription run for approximately 15 hours at 37 degrees C. The Dynabeads mRNA DIRECT Purification Kit was used to isolate the mRNA for TCR sequencing. A second approximately 25-cycle Phusion PCR added indexed Illumina adapters, and products were purified with AMPure XP beads. Processing in the source paper ran as follows. Using custom Perl scripts, TCR sequences that encoded the same protein were pooled, out-of-frame sequences were dropped, and the abundance of each clonotype was calculated. Any TCR sequence supported by only a single read was excluded from analysis. Shannon entropy, Gini index, clonality, richness, and the frequency of TCRs shared between repertoires were included as repertoire metrics. TCRdb reanalyzed the raw reads on its own, using fastp at Q25 for trimming and MiXCR for clone calling, and kept in-frame beta chains. Every CDR3 protein is listed once, alongside the most common genes and DNA of its rows. Clone size and V and J calls follow TCRdb, not the original study. The sample table records 60,000 to 90,000 distinct CDR3 sequences; roughly 30% of these occur just once. The top ten clones comprise 8.5% to 14% of the sample.

This clonotype appeared many times. Its specific antigen is unknown. No much larger clone is present one base from it, and per-base qualities are unavailable. The chain employs TRBV19 and TRBJ2-7; perhaps TRBD2 is the D gene, with 7 bases matching. The input for sequencing was PBMCs, taken before treatment. The clonotype comes from a female donor with ovarian cancer. The CDR3 here reads CASSRGGVYEQYF. DNA sequence: TGTGCCAGTAGCAGGGGAGGGGTCTACGAGCAGTACTTC. Full variable domain (CDR3 extended with the reference TRBV19 and TRBJ2-7 proteins): DGGITQSPKYLFRKEGQNVTLSCEQNLNHDAMYWYRQDPGQGLRLIYYSQIVNDFQKGDIAEGYSVSREKKESFPLTVTSAQKNPTAFYLCASSRGGVYEQYFGPGTRLTVT.